This entry lists 11 T cell receptor beta chains sequenced from one sample in a study of blood T cell repertoires in COVID-19. The assay was immunoSEQ multiplex PCR, and TCRdb's table has in-frame clones only and misses some. The table includes under 170,000 clones, around 90% detected once. Source material: peripheral blood. These receptors all stem from a woman in her sixties or seventies with active or convalescent COVID-19.

The chain combines TRBV7-9 with TRBJ2-7, with 9 bases matching TRBD1. The CDR3 has 15 residues. Germline lookup yields CDR1 SEHNR and CDR2 FQNEAQ (reference sequence). The junction had 7 bases not matched to a gene; V was cut back by 2 bases and J by 5 bases. CDR3 in amino acids: CASSLTGTGSDEQYF. CDR3 nucleotides: TGTGCCAGCAGCTTAACCGGGACAGGGTCCGACGAGCAGTACTTC. The whole variable domain, remainder taken from reference TRBV7-9 and TRBJ2-7, is DTGVSQNPRHKITKRGQNVTFRCDPISEHNRLYWYRQTLGQGPEFLTYFQNEAQLEKSRLLSDRFSAERPKGSFSTLEIQRTEQGDSAMYLCASSLTGTGSDEQYFGPGTRLTVT.

The V and J genes are TRBV9 and TRBJ1-2; D ambiguous. From germline, CDR1 is SGDLS and CDR2 YYNGEE. Trimming took off 0 bases at V and 4 bases at J, with 13 bases between the two ends. The CDR3 covers 15 residues. CDR3 bases: TGTGCCAGCAGCGTAGTGCAGGCCCCCATCTATGGCTACACCTTC. Translation: CASSVVQAPIYGYTF.

The chain combines TRBV5-1 with TRBJ2-5, with D possibly being TRBD1 (5 bases). V lost 2 bases and J 13 bases, leaving 12 bases between the germline ends. The CDR3 covers 11 residues. CDR1 is SGHRS and CDR2 is YFSETQ in the germline V gene. This CDR3 reads CASSFSTDRYF. CDR3 nucleotides: TGCGCCAGCAGCTTTTCGACAGATCGGTACTTC.

This sequence joins TRBV10-1 and TRBJ2-1, with D unresolved. Germline CDR1 is WNHNN and CDR2 is SYGVQD (reference sequence). CDR3 length equals 14 residues. V gave up 4 bases and J gave up 9 bases, with 16 bases separating them. The CDR3 loop is CASSVGSPSGEQFF. As DNA, the CDR3 is TGCGCCAGCAGTGTGGGTAGCCCTTCGGGTGAGCAGTTCTTC.

The chain uses TRBV11-3 and TRBJ2-2; 13 nucleotides align to TRBD2. Germline CDR1 is SGHNT and CDR2 is YENEEA. The CDR3 is 15 amino acids. V trimming: 8 bases; J trimming: 6 bases; junction bases outside the gene matches: 6. CDR3 coding DNA: TGTGCCAGCGGTACTAGCGGGGGGGCGCCCGGGGAGCTGTTTTTT. It translates to CASGTSGGAPGELFF.

This clone was seen only a few times. This chain links TRBV5-5 with TRBJ2-5; no clear D. The CDR3 runs 11 residues. Trimming left V 4 bases short and J 4 bases short, with 5 bases between. Looked up from germline, CDR1 is SGHKS and CDR2 is YYEKEE (reference sequence). The CDR3 DNA reads as TGTGCCAGCAGCCCGCGAGAGACCCAGTACTTC. Its protein is CASSPRETQYF.

This clone has a handful of counts. The CDR3 sequence: CATERGGFDEQYF. The CDR3 coding sequence is TGTGCCACCGAGCGGGGGGGCTTCGACGAGCAGTACTTC. The chain couples TRBV7-9 to TRBJ2-7; 10 bases agree with TRBD2. Looked up from germline, CDR1 is SEHNR and CDR2 is FQNEAQ (reference sequence). The trim removed 10 bases at V and 5 bases at J, leaving 8 bases unmatched. The CDR3 has 13 residues.

CDR3 sequence: CSASGRGYTEAFF. The CDR3, as DNA: TGCAGTGCTAGTGGGAGGGGATACACTGAAGCTTTCTTT. This rearrangement joins TRBV20-1 to TRBJ1-1, with D possibly being TRBD1 (5 bases). Germline V gene sequence: CDR1 DFQATT, CDR2 SNEGSKA (reference sequence). V was clipped by 3 bases and J by 3 bases, with 11 bases between them. This CDR3 region has 13 residues.

The chain links TRBV10-1 to TRBJ2-1; 7 positions match TRBD2. CDR3 size: 16 residues. The V segment lost 2 bases and the J segment 1 base; nucleotides outside the gene matches: 5. CDR1 and CDR2 (germline): WNHNN, SYGVQD (reference sequence). CDR3 nucleotides: TGCGCCAGCAGTGAGGGAAGCGGGGTGTCCTACAATGAGCAGTTCTTC. Translated, it gives CASSEGSGVSYNEQFF.

This chain links TRBV6-5 with TRBJ2-7; a possible D gene is TRBD2 (6 bases). The V end was cut by 2 bases, the J end by 4 bases, with 9 bases between. This CDR3 region has 13 residues. Germline V CDR1 and CDR2: MNHEY, SVGAGI. CDR3 region: CASSYVGGYEQYF. In DNA, the CDR3 is TGTGCCAGCAGTTACGTGGGGGGTTACGAGCAGTACTTC.

The V gene is TRBV2, the J gene TRBJ2-2, with 12 bases lining up with TRBD2. The CDR3 contains 16 residues. Germline CDR1 SNHLY, CDR2 FYNNEI. After removal of 6 bases from V and 0 bases from J, the junction contained 2 bases not matched to a gene. As DNA, the CDR3 is TGTGCCAGCAGCGGACTAGCGGGGTCGAACACCGGGGAGCTGTTTTTT. Translating it yields CASSGLAGSNTGELFF.